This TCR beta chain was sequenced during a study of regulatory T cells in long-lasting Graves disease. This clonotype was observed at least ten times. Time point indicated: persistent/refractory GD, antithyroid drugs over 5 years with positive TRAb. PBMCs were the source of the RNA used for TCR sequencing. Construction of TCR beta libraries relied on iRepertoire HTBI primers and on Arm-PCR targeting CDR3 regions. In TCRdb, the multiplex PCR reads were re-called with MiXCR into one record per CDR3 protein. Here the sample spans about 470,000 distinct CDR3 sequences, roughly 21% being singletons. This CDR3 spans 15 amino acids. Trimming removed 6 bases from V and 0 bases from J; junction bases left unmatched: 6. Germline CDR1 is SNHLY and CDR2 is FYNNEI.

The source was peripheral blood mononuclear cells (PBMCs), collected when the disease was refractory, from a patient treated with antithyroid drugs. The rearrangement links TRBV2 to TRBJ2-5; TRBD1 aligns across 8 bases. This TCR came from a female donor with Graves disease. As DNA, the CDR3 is TGTGCCAGCAGAGGGACAGGAGGCGACCAAGAGACCCAGTACTTC. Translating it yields CASRGTGGDQETQYF.